This T cell receptor beta chain was sequenced during a study of blood T cells in healthy people across ages. Study-wide points: It was found that TCR beta diversity correlated strongly with the percentage of naive T cells.

For the second PCR, which ran for roughly 6 to 12 cycles, a sample-barcoded 5' primer and a J-beta primer mix were used. TCRdb itself ran the 5' RACE reads through MiXCR, one entry per CDR3 protein. Of 1 million to 1.2 million distinct CDR3 sequences listed, 35% to 45% are singletons. This clonotype was detected a few times. As yet, its antigen is unknown. Each individual donor underwent a draw of about 9.9 milliliters of peripheral blood. The trim removed 4 bases at V and 8 bases at J, leaving 12 bases unmatched. Germline V gene sequence: CDR1 LGHNA, CDR2 YSLEER. CDR3 length: 16 amino acids. Sequencing used blood. This rearrangement joins TRBV4-3 to TRBJ1-4; 8 bases line up with TRBD1. This clonotype was sampled from a young man in good health. In DNA form, the CDR3 reads TGCGCCAGCAGCCGACCTACAGACAGGGGACGAGAAAAACTGTTTTTT. Its protein is CASSRPTDRGREKLFF.